This is a list of T cell receptor beta chains from one sample in a study of blood T cell repertoires in COVID-19. Assay: immunoSEQ multiplex PCR; the TCRdb copy retains only in-frame clones and omits some. The data show about 97,000 clones, with approximately 90% seen just once and approximately 1.5% held by the top ten. The sample comprised peripheral blood. These receptors were obtained from a man in his 60s with acute or convalescent COVID-19. CDR3s include the opening cysteine and the closing phenylalanine or tryptophan. D genes are given only for firm matches. Rows may omit the clone size; those that give it use once, few, many or a size class.

v_gene: TRBV7-2
j_gene: TRBJ2-5
abundance: NA
d_gene: TRBD1
CDR3nt: TGTGCCAGCAGGTCCCAAACAGGGGGCCGGGAGACCCAGTACTTC
CDR3aa: CASRSQTGGRETQYF

v_gene: TRBV6-4
j_gene: TRBJ1-1
abundance: NA
d_gene: NA
CDR3nt: TGTGCCAGCAGTGACTCTACAGGTAGCACTGAAGCTTTCTTT
CDR3aa: CASSDSTGSTEAFF

v_gene: TRBV5-4
j_gene: TRBJ1-4
abundance: once
d_gene: NA
CDR3nt: TGTGCCAGCAGCCCTGGAGGGGGGGCCGGTAATGAAAAACTGTTTTTT
CDR3aa: CASSPGGGAGNEKLFF

v_gene: TRBV10-3
j_gene: TRBJ1-2
abundance: NA
d_gene: TRBD1
CDR3nt: TGTGCCATCAGTAGGACAGGGGATACTATGGAGGGCTACACCTTC
CDR3aa: CAISRTGDTMEGYTF

v_gene: TRBV6-6
j_gene: TRBJ2-7
abundance: NA
d_gene: TRBD1
CDR3nt: TGTGCCAGCAGTTACCAGGGGGCCTACGAGCAGTACTTC
CDR3aa: CASSYQGAYEQYF

v_gene: TRBV10-1
j_gene: TRBJ2-2
abundance: NA
d_gene: NA
CDR3nt: TGCGCCAGCAGACCAGGGTCAGAGGCCGGGGAGCTGTTTTTT
CDR3aa: CASRPGSEAGELFF

v_gene: TRBV4-1
j_gene: TRBJ2-7
abundance: NA
d_gene: NA
CDR3nt: TGCGCCAGCAGCCAAGGACTTGGGGGGTTCGGCGAGCAGTACTTC
CDR3aa: CASSQGLGGFGEQYF

v_gene: TRBV30
j_gene: TRBJ1-5
abundance: NA
d_gene: NA
CDR3nt: TGTGCCTGGAGCGAGCCGGGGGGGAGGCCCCAGCATTTT
CDR3aa: CAWSEPGGRPQHF

v_gene: TRBV30
j_gene: TRBJ1-5
abundance: NA
d_gene: TRBD1
CDR3nt: TGTGCCTGGGCGGGAACAGGGGATGGTCAGCCCCAGCATTTT
CDR3aa: CAWAGTGDGQPQHF

v_gene: TRBV19
j_gene: TRBJ1-6
abundance: NA
d_gene: NA
CDR3nt: TGTGCCAGTAGTATCGCAGGGGATAACTCCTATAATTCACCCCTCCACTTT
CDR3aa: CASSIAGDNSYNSPLHF

v_gene: TRBV6-5
j_gene: TRBJ2-5
abundance: NA
d_gene: TRBD1
CDR3nt: TGTGCCAGCAGTTACGGGCTGGGACAGGGGGAAAGGTACTTC
CDR3aa: CASSYGLGQGERYF

v_gene: TRBV23-1
j_gene: TRBJ1-4
abundance: NA
d_gene: NA
CDR3nt: TGCGCCAGCAGTCAATCTGTTTGCCGCCGGGAAAAACTGTTTTTT
CDR3aa: CASSQSVCRREKLFF

v_gene: TRBV6-1
j_gene: TRBJ2-3
abundance: few
d_gene: TRBD1
CDR3nt: TGTGCCAGCAGTGGACACCGGGACAGGGATACAGATACGCAGTATTTT
CDR3aa: CASSGHRDRDTDTQYF

v_gene: TRBV6-5
j_gene: TRBJ1-2
abundance: once
d_gene: TRBD1
CDR3nt: TGTGCCAGCAAGACGGGAGGGGGCCCATCGGATGGCTACACCTTC
CDR3aa: CASKTGGGPSDGYTF

v_gene: TRBV5-5
j_gene: TRBJ1-3
abundance: once
d_gene: NA
CDR3nt: TGTGCCAGCAGCTTGGGACAGCCGCGCTCTGGAAACACCATATATTTT
CDR3aa: CASSLGQPRSGNTIYF

v_gene: TRBV7-8
j_gene: TRBJ2-1
abundance: NA
d_gene: NA
CDR3nt: TGTGCCAGCAGCTCCACTCGAGATAATGAGCAGTTCTTC
CDR3aa: CASSSTRDNEQFF

v_gene: TRBV18
j_gene: TRBJ1-2
abundance: NA
d_gene: NA
CDR3nt: TGTGCCAGCTCACCACAACAGGGTCATGGCTACACCTTC
CDR3aa: CASSPQQGHGYTF

v_gene: TRBV7-9
j_gene: TRBJ1-6
abundance: NA
d_gene: NA
CDR3nt: TGTGCCAGCAGCTTAAACGCAGGGGTTGGGGATTCACCCCTCCACTTT
CDR3aa: CASSLNAGVGDSPLHF

v_gene: TRBV12-3/TRBV12-4
j_gene: TRBJ1-1
abundance: NA
d_gene: NA
CDR3nt: TGTGCCAGCAGTTTAGAGGCGGACACTGAAGCTTTCTTT
CDR3aa: CASSLEADTEAFF

v_gene: TRBV7-2
j_gene: TRBJ1-2
abundance: NA
d_gene: NA
CDR3nt: TGTGCCAGCAGCTCAGGGACAAGTGCTAACTATGGCTACACCTTC
CDR3aa: CASSSGTSANYGYTF

v_gene: TRBV19
j_gene: TRBJ1-6
abundance: NA
d_gene: NA
CDR3nt: TGTGCCAGTAGTGTCCCCGGGGAAAATTCACCCCTCCACTTT
CDR3aa: CASSVPGENSPLHF

v_gene: TRBV5-6
j_gene: TRBJ2-1
abundance: NA
d_gene: NA
CDR3nt: TGTGCCAGCAGCTATTCCAGGGTGTCCCAGTTCTTC
CDR3aa: CASSYSRVSQFF

v_gene: TRBV7-8
j_gene: TRBJ1-4
abundance: NA
d_gene: NA
CDR3nt: TGTGCCAGCAGCTTAGTAACTGTTGAAAAACTGTTTTTT
CDR3aa: CASSLVTVEKLFF

v_gene: TRBV7-2
j_gene: TRBJ2-2
abundance: NA
d_gene: NA
CDR3nt: TGTGCCAGCAGCCAACGGTCCTCGATAACCGGGGAGCTGTTTTTT
CDR3aa: CASSQRSSITGELFF

v_gene: TRBV30
j_gene: TRBJ2-3
abundance: NA
d_gene: NA
CDR3nt: TGTGCCTGGAGTGTACAAAGTCTGGAGTATTTT
CDR3aa: CAWSVQSLEYF

v_gene: TRBV19
j_gene: TRBJ1-2
abundance: NA
d_gene: TRBD1
CDR3nt: TGTGCCAGTAGTTCGAGACAGGGGCTTAACTATGGCTACACCTTC
CDR3aa: CASSSRQGLNYGYTF

v_gene: TRBV10-2
j_gene: TRBJ1-4
abundance: NA
d_gene: NA
CDR3nt: TGCGCCAGCAGTGACCCGGGTGAAAAACTGTTTTTT
CDR3aa: CASSDPGEKLFF

v_gene: TRBV5-1
j_gene: TRBJ1-6
abundance: NA
d_gene: NA
CDR3nt: TGCGCCAGCAAAGGAAGGTGGGAGGGCAATTCACCCCTCCACTTT
CDR3aa: CASKGRWEGNSPLHF